Sequencing of this TCR beta chain was carried out in a study of shared clonotypes between healthy human individuals. In regard to this clone: No antigen is known for it.

Study-wide results and caveats: Only blood samples were collected, and tissue repertoires likely differ.

V gave up 9 bases and J gave up 5 bases; unmatched junction bases: 9. The CDR3 runs to 14 residues. Germline lookup yields CDR1 LNHDA and CDR2 SQIVND (reference sequence). Deep-level running was used for the assay. Repertoires were generated with immunoSEQ multiplex PCR, while TCRdb's copy carries only in-frame clones and drops some. The repertoire consists of 2 million to 2.5 million clones, with approximately 90% occurring once and the leading ten covering 0.37%. The chain combines TRBV19 with TRBJ2-1; 8 bases fit TRBD2. Sequenced material: naive CD4+ T cells from PBMCs. Subset specified: CD45RA+ positively selected. This sequence was found in a man between 18 and 35 years old in good health. Some clones in this sample may be carry-over from other donors' samples. CDR3 DNA sequence: TGTGCCAGCCAGGGACTAGGTATGAACAATGAGCAGTTCTTC. Its translation: CASQGLGMNNEQFF.